This T cell receptor (beta chain) was sequenced for a study of spatial heterogeneity in lung cancer. Turning to the study itself: Detection of beta-chain sequences consistently exceeded that of alpha-chain sequences.

This clonotype was seen at least ten times. Time point reported: sample taken at primary tumor resection. Extraction of whole RNA from tumor, nontumor lung or frozen PBMC preceded unsorted sequencing. The donor population consisted of about 75 patients with untreated, early-stage non-small cell lung cancer. Each TCR cDNA molecule carried a unique molecular identifier. Via MiXCR, TCRdb re-called the 5' RACE reads, giving one row per CDR3 protein. The repertoire holds about 36,000 distinct CDR3 sequences, with roughly 5% as singletons. The CDR3 sequence is 13 residues long. Trimming took 5 bases from V and 1 from J, leaving 9 bases between them. Germline V gene data show CDR1 as MDHEN and CDR2 as SYDVKM.

The input for sequencing was PBMCs, taken at surgery. The chain carries TRBV28 and TRBJ2-7; D gene unclear. This receptor was taken from a female donor with early-stage non-small cell lung cancer. The DNA for the CDR3 is TGTGCCAGCAGTATGGACCTATCCTACGAGCAGTACTTC. Translating gives CASSMDLSYEQYF.